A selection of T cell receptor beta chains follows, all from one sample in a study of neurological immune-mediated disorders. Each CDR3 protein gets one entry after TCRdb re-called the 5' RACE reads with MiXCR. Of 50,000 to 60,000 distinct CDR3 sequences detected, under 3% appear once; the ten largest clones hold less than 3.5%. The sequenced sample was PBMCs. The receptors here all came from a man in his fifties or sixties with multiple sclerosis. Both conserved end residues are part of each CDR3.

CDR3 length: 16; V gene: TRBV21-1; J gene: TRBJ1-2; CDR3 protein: CASSKVVTGDHYGYTF
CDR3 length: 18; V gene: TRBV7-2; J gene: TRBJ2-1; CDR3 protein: CASSLAPSGGAGRGEQFF
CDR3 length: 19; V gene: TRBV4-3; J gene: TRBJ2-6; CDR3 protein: CASSQDRGGAHSGANVLTF
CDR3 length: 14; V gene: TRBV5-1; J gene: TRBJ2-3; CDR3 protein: CASRGGTATDTQYF
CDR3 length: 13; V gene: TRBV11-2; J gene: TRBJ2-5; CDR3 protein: CASSLSQMETQYF
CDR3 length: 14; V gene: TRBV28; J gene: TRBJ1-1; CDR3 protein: CASSPGRGETEAFF
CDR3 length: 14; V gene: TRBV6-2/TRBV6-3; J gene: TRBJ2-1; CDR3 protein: CASSWLGLTGEQFF
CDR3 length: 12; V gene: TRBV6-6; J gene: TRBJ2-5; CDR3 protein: CASSSVQETQYF
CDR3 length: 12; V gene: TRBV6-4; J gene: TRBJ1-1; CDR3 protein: CASRWTGSEAFF
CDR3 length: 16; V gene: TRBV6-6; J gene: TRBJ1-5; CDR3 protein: CASSYMDTRRNQPQHF
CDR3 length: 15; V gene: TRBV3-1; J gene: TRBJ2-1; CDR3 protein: CASSQLAGGYNEQFF
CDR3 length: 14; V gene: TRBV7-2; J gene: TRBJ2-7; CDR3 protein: CASSIRTSIHEQYF
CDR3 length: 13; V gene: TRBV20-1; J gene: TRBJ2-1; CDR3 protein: CSASQTVRNEQFF
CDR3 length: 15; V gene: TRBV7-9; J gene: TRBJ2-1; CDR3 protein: CASSPLPRDYNEQFF
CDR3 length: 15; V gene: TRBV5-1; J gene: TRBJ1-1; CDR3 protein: CASSVGPKPNTEAFF
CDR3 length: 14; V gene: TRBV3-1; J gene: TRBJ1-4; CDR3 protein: CASSLGGYEEKLFF
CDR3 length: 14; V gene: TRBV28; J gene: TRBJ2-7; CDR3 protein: CASLSGTDSYEQYF
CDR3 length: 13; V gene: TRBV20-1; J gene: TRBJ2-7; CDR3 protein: CSARRGATYEQYF
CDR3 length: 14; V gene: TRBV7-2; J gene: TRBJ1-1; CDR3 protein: CASNRQGVNTEAFF
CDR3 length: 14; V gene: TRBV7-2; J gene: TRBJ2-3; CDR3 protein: CASSPTSGKDTQYF
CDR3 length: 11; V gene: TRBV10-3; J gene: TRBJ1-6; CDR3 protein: CAISEGKPLHF
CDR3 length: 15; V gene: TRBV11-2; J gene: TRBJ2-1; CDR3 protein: CASSLGYISKNEQFF
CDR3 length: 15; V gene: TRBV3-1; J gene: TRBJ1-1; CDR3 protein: CASSLRTTMNTEAFF
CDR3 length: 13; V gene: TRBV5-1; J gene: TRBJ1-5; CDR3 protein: CASTLYSNKTQNF
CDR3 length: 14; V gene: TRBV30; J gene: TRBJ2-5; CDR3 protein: CAWSVRQAGETQYF
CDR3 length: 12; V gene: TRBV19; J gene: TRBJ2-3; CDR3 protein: CASSITADTQYF
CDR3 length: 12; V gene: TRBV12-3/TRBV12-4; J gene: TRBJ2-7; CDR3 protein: CASSPTGYEQYF
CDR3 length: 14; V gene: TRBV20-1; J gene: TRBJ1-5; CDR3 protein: CSASRGQSNQPQHF
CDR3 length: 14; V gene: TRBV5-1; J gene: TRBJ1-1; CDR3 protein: CASSLRQGKTEAFF
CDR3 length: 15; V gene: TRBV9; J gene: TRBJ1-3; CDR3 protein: CASSTRTGDGNTIYF
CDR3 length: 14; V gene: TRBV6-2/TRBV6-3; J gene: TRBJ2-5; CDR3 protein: CASSYGAEPETQYF
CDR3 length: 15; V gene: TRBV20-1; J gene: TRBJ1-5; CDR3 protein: CSARDLLHSGVAQHF
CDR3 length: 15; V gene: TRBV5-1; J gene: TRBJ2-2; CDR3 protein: CASTPVQGEGGELFF
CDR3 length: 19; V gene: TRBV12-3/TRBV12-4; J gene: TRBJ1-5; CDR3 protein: CASSWRGQTVTTSNQPQHF
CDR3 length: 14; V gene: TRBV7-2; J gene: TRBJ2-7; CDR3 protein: CASSLRRQTYEQYF
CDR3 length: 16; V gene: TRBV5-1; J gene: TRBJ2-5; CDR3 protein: CASSLLGRTDQETQYF
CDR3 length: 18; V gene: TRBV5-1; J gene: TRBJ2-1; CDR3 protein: CASSARTGWTSSYNEQFF
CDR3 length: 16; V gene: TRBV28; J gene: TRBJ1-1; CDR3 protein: CASSWVRGLMNTEAFF
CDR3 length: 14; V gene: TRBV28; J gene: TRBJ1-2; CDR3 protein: CASIRGTLARGYTF
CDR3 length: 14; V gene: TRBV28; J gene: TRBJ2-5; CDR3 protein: CASSWVGQQETQYF
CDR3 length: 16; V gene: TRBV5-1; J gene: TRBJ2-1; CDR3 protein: CASRGASGGAYNEQFF
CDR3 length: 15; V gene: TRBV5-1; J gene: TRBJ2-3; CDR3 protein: CASSGTSGHTDTQYF
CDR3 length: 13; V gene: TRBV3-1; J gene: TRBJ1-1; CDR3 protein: CASSLVGGSEAFF
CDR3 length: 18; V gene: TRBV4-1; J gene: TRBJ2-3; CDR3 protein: CASSQDQSVTTPTDTQYF
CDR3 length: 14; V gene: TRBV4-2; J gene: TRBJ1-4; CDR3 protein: CASSQDTTNEKLFF
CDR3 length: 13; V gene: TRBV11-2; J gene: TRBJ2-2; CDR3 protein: CASSSLNTGELFF
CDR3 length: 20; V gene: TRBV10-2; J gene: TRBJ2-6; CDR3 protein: CASSEPRLAGGLSGANVLTF
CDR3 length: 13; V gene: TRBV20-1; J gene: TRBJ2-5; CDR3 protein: CSAPSRGFGTQYF
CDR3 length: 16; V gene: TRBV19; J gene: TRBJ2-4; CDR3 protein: CASSIFGGRAKNIQYF